The 25 T cell receptor beta chains reported below all come from one sample, sequenced in a study of T-cell memory formation after mild COVID-19. TCRdb reprocessed the 5' RACE reads with MiXCR, giving one entry per CDR3 protein. Here the sample spans about 560,000 distinct CDR3 sequences, approximately 18% being singletons. The source material was PBMCs or a T cell subset sorted from them (not recorded which). Receptors were obtained from an adult woman who had mild COVID-19 (a few samples of this study predate the infection). Cell type and time point are not known.

This clonotype was picked up a small number of times. V and J are TRBV24-1 and TRBJ2-2; either TRBD1 or TRBD2 may fit D (5 bases each). Germline V gene lookup returns CDR1 KGHDR and CDR2 SFDVKD. This CDR3 contains 17 residues. Between the trimmed V and J ends, which lost 2 bases and 1 base, there was a span of 13 bases. The CDR3 bases are TGTGCCACCAGTGATTATGCCGGGACGGAGAACACCGGGGAGCTGTTTTTT. Amino acids: CATSDYAGTENTGELFF.

This clonotype has only a few counts. The V and J genes are TRBV3-1 and TRBJ1-6; D gene ambiguous. Germline assignment: CDR1 LGHDT and CDR2 YNNKEL (reference sequence). The germline V and J ends were trimmed by 7 bases and 8 bases, with 12 bases remaining between them. The CDR3 runs 13 residues. The CDR3 protein is CASKKGKYSPLHF. The CDR3 nucleotides read TGTGCCAGCAAAAAGGGAAAGTATTCACCCCTCCACTTT.

Ten or more counts support this clonotype. V and J are TRBV15 and TRBJ2-5, with 8 bases that match TRBD2. The CDR3 contains 12 residues. With 4 bases clipped from V and 14 bases from J, the junction kept 9 bases outside the gene matches. Germline lookup yields CDR1 LNHNV and CDR2 YYDKDF (reference sequence). The CDR3 is CATSIVAGSEYF. Written as DNA, the CDR3 is TGTGCCACCAGCATCGTAGCGGGATCGGAATACTTC.

On this clonotype itself: The junction departs from germline at one end; a sequencing error may be responsible. The chain is built from TRBV7-7 and TRBJ2-1, with 12 nucleotides matching TRBD2. Germline-derived CDR1 and CDR2 are SSHAT and FNYEAQ (reference sequence). CDR3 length equals 15 residues. The CDR3 DNA follows: TGTGCTAGCAGCTCAACTAGCGGGAGGTGGAATGAGCAGTTCTTC. Residues: CASSSTSGRWNEQFF.

The chain couples TRBV13 to TRBJ2-1; D might be TRBD1 (5 bases). Trimming left V 2 bases short and J 5 bases short, with 13 bases between. This CDR3 contains 15 residues. Germline V gives CDR1 PRHDT, CDR2 FYEKMQ (reference sequence). The chain's CDR3 is CASSLRAGFHNEQFF. CDR3 sequence (DNA): TGTGCCAGCAGCTTAAGGGCAGGGTTCCACAATGAGCAGTTCTTC.

This clonotype was recorded a few times. The chain is built from TRBV29-1 and TRBJ2-4, with 11 bases lining up with TRBD1. This CDR3 is built from 14 residues. J gave up 6 bases and V 6 bases, and 7 bases lay outside the gene matches. CDR1 and CDR2 from the germline V gene are SQVTM and ANQGSEA. The DNA for the CDR3 is TGCAGCGTAAGGACAGGGGGCTTGGGAAACATTCAGTACTTC. Amino acid sequence: CSVRTGGLGNIQYF.

The chain uses TRBV5-6 and TRBJ2-7; the match to TRBD1 covers 7 bases. The CDR3 spans 15 residues. The germline V gene encodes CDR1 SGHDT and CDR2 YYEEEE. Trimming at V came to 0 bases and at J to 2 bases, leaving 5 bases not matched to a gene. The chain's CDR3 is CASSLAVTGPYEQYF. CDR3 DNA: TGTGCCAGCAGCTTGGCCGTGACAGGGCCCTACGAGCAGTACTTC.

This clonotype was seen a handful of times. CDR3 amino acids: CASSRLQGWEQYF. The CDR3 DNA follows: TGTGCCAGCAGTCGCTTACAGGGGTGGGAGCAGTACTTC. J is TRBJ2-7 and V is TRBV12-3 or TRBV12-4; 7 bases align to TRBD1. J gave up 7 bases and V 5 bases, and 8 bases lay outside the gene matches. This CDR3 region has 13 residues.

CDR3 sequence: CASSLRPMAAGEVTEAFF. CDR3 DNA sequence: TGTGCCAGCTCCCTCAGGCCAATGGCAGCTGGGGAGGTGACTGAAGCTTTCTTT. The V call is TRBV18, the J call TRBJ1-1, with D hard to call. This CDR3 spans 18 amino acids. CDR1 is KGHSH and CDR2 is LQKENI in the germline V gene. Trimming pared 6 bases from V and 5 bases from J, leaving 28 bases between.

The chain links TRBV5-1 to TRBJ2-1, with D perhaps given as TRBD1 or TRBD2 (5 bases each). Looked up from germline, CDR1 is SGHRS and CDR2 is YFSETQ. CDR3 size: 15 residues. Trimming removed 2 bases from V and 1 base from J, with 10 bases in between. CDR3: CASSFGTASYNEQFF. The CDR3 DNA reads as TGCGCCAGCAGCTTCGGGACGGCTTCCTACAATGAGCAGTTCTTC.

This clonotype appeared many times. The rearrangement joins TRBV5-1 to TRBJ2-2, with D unclear. Germline lookup yields CDR1 SGHRS and CDR2 YFSETQ. Trimming removed 5 bases at V and 3 bases at J, with 14 bases between. The CDR3 is 15 residues long. The CDR3: CASREKNVDTGELFF. The CDR3 DNA follows: TGCGCCAGCAGGGAGAAGAACGTCGACACCGGGGAGCTGTTTTTT.

This clonotype was found a few times. This rearrangement joins TRBV7-6 to TRBJ2-3; 11 bases map to TRBD2. Germline trimming cut 5 bases from V and 0 bases from J; bases unmatched to any gene: 10. The CDR3 is 18 residues long. The germline V gene has CDR1 SGHVS and CDR2 FNYEAQ. CDR3 amino acids: CASSPSASGGISTDTQYF. The CDR3 nucleotides are TGTGCCAGCAGCCCCTCGGCTAGCGGGGGGATTAGCACAGATACGCAGTATTTT.

The genes are TRBV29-1 and TRBJ2-6; D gene ambiguous. Germline CDR1 and CDR2: SQVTM and ANQGSEA. This CDR3 has 13 amino acids. V was shortened by 1 base and J by 2 bases, with 3 bases between the two germline ends. In DNA form, the CDR3 reads TGCAGCGTTGAAGGTGCTGGGGCCAACGTCCTGACTTTC. It codes for CSVEGAGANVLTF. The variable domain in full, with the rest retrieved from reference TRBV29-1 and TRBJ2-6, is SAVISQKPSRDICQRGTSLTIQCQVDSQVTMMFWYRQQPGQSLTLIATANQGSEATYESGFVIDKFPISRPNLTFSTLTVSNMSPEDSSIYLCSVEGAGANVLTFGAGSRLTVL.

The CDR3 loop reads CASSQQGDYTGELFF. The CDR3 DNA reads TGTGCCAGCAGCCAACAGGGAGACTACACCGGGGAGCTGTTTTTT. V is TRBV4-2 and J is TRBJ2-2; D tentatively fits TRBD1 or TRBD2 (5 bases each). Germline assignment: CDR1 LGHNA and CDR2 YNFKEQ. The CDR3 spans 15 residues. V lost 2 bases to trimming and J lost 3 bases, with 10 bases between them.

The rearrangement uses TRBV6-2 or TRBV6-3 and TRBJ2-1; D may be TRBD2 (6 bases). Germline CDR1 reads MNHEY; CDR2 reads SVGEGT. The CDR3 spans 15 residues. The V end was cut by 6 bases, the J end by 2 bases, with 14 bases between. CDR3 nucleotide sequence: TGTGCCAGCAGGAGTCCGGGGGAGACCTACAATGAGCAGTTCTTC. It specifies CASRSPGETYNEQFF.

V is TRBV5-1 and J is TRBJ2-5; 8 nucleotides align to TRBD1. V trimming: 3 bases; J trimming: 2 bases; junction bases outside the gene matches: 6. This CDR3 spans 15 amino acids. The germline gives CDR1 SGHRS, CDR2 YFSETQ. DNA for the CDR3: TGCGCCAGCAGCTCCGGACAGGGAGGACAAGAGACCCAGTACTTC. This encodes CASSSGQGGQETQYF.

The sample holds a few counts of this clonotype. J is TRBJ1-1 and V is TRBV5-6; D is unclear. Germline V gene lookup returns CDR1 SGHDT and CDR2 YYEEEE. The V and J ends lost 0 bases and 0 bases respectively, with 6 bases between them. The CDR3 spans 14 residues. CDR3 sequence reads: CASSLGHVNTEAFF. CDR3 bases: TGTGCCAGCAGCTTGGGGCACGTGAACACTGAAGCTTTCTTT.

The table lists this clonotype with many counts. One junction end disagrees with the germline gene, perhaps due to a read error. V is TRBV7-3 and J is TRBJ2-1, with D possibly TRBD2 on 5 matching bases. This CDR3 region has 14 residues. Germline lookup yields CDR1 SGHTA and CDR2 FQGTGA. CDR3 amino acids: CASARADSSNEQFF. The CDR3 DNA is TGTGCCAGCGCTCGTGCGGACTCCTCCAATGAGCAGTTCTTC.

The chain combines TRBV5-1 with TRBJ2-2; 11 bases line up with TRBD1. The J segment lost 5 bases and the V segment lost 3 bases, leaving 9 bases of the junction unmatched. From germline, CDR1 is SGHRS and CDR2 YFSETQ. The CDR3 has 17 residues. Written as DNA, the CDR3 is TGCGCCAGCAGCTCCTCTTCCGGGACAGGGGGGACCGGGGAGCTGTTTTTT. Protein product: CASSSSSGTGGTGELFF.

This clonotype occurred many times. The J gene is TRBJ2-1, the V gene TRBV5-1; tentatively, D is TRBD2 (6 bases). CDR1 SGHRS and CDR2 YFSETQ come from the germline V gene. This CDR3 has 15 residues. Trimming removed 1 base at V and 0 bases at J, with 8 bases between. The CDR3 loop is CASSLSGLSYNEQFF. Here the CDR3 DNA reads TGCGCCAGCAGCTTGAGCGGGCTCTCCTACAATGAGCAGTTCTTC.

This clonotype was seen repeatedly, ten times or more. This rearrangement joins TRBV5-1 to TRBJ2-5; 7 positions agree with TRBD1. Trimming at V came to 3 bases and at J to 1 base, leaving 6 bases not matched to a gene. This CDR3 is 15 amino acids long. Germline V gives CDR1 SGHRS, CDR2 YFSETQ. The CDR3 sequence: CASSSRQGSQETQYF. CDR3 sequence (DNA): TGCGCCAGCAGCTCCCGACAGGGATCCCAAGAGACCCAGTACTTC.

J is TRBJ1-4 and V is TRBV7-8; no definite D call. The CDR3 sequence is 15 residues long. The germline V gene encodes CDR1 SGHVS and CDR2 FQNEAQ. V lost 2 bases and J lost 5, with 12 bases in between. The CDR3, as DNA: TGTGCCAGCAGCTTACGAGGCCAGCTAAATGAAAAACTGTTTTTT. Protein: CASSLRGQLNEKLFF.

The J gene is TRBJ2-2, the V gene TRBV20-1, with a possible D match to TRBD1 (6 bases). V was clipped by 5 bases and J by 4 bases, with 20 bases between them. Germline assignment: CDR1 DFQATT and CDR2 SNEGSKA (reference sequence). The CDR3 spans 16 residues. In nucleotides, the CDR3 is TGCAGTGCTCCCAGGGACACCCGACGGGTCACCGGGGAGCTGTTTTTT. This encodes CSAPRDTRRVTGELFF.

The sample holds a few counts of this clonotype. The chain joins TRBV7-6 to TRBJ2-1, with D possibly matching TRBD2 (6 bases). Germline V CDR1 and CDR2: SGHVS, FNYEAQ. Trimming removed 7 bases from V and 2 bases from J, with 15 bases in between. This CDR3 is built from 15 residues. The CDR3 reads CASTPAGSTYNEQFF. CDR3 in DNA: TGTGCCAGCACCCCGGCCGGGAGCACCTACAATGAGCAGTTCTTC.

The chain combines TRBV4-1 with TRBJ2-2; D is ambiguous. The ends were cut back, 4 bases at V and 4 bases at J, with 16 bases in the middle. The CDR3 is 16 residues long. CDR1 and CDR2 from the germline V gene are MGHRA and YSYEKL. CDR3 region: CASSPSIIRGTGELFF. CDR3 nucleotides: TGCGCCAGCAGCCCATCGATTATACGAGGCACCGGGGAGCTGTTTTTT.